The 18 T cell receptor beta chains below all came from one sample that was sequenced in a study of blood T cell repertoires in COVID-19. Produced via immunoSEQ multiplex PCR; TCRdb's table is partial and in-frame only. Of roughly 110,000 clones listed, more than 80% are singletons. The sample consisted of peripheral blood. Receptor source: a woman aged 55-75 years with COVID-19, enrolled during active disease.

This chain uses TRBV21-1 with TRBJ1-2; TRBD1 is the table's D call and was not checked against the DNA. TRBV21-1 is reported as a pseudogene. This CDR3 is built from 15 residues. In nucleotides, the CDR3 is TGTGCCAGCAGCAGCCAGGGGCGGACTAACTATGGCTACACCTTC. Its translation is CASSSQGRTNYGYTF.

Written as DNA, the CDR3 is TGCAGCGTTGCCACGGGACTGAACTCTGGAAACACCATATATTTT. It encodes CSVATGLNSGNTIYF. The chain combines TRBV29-1 with TRBJ1-3; maybe TRBD1 (5 bases). Germline V gene lookup returns CDR1 SQVTM and CDR2 ANQGSEA. The CDR3 consists of 15 residues. Trimming pared 4 bases from V and 0 bases from J, leaving 13 bases between.

The table lists this clone with a count of one. V and J are TRBV6-5 and TRBJ1-1, with 12 bases lining up with TRBD1. The ends lost 2 bases at V and 4 bases at J; junction bases unmatched: 2. Looked up from germline, CDR1 is MNHEY and CDR2 is SVGAGI. This CDR3 is 15 amino acids long. CDR3 sequence: CASSYGTGGFTEAFF. The CDR3 DNA follows: TGTGCCAGCAGTTACGGGACAGGGGGCTTCACTGAAGCTTTCTTT.

This rearrangement joins TRBV19 to TRBJ1-6, with 9 bases lining up with TRBD1. V trimming: 3 bases; J trimming: 7 bases; junction bases outside the gene matches: 4. There are 15 residues in the CDR3. Germline values: CDR1 LNHDA, CDR2 SQIVND (reference sequence). In DNA form, the CDR3 reads TGTGCCAGTAGTATTACCGGGACAGGGAATTCACCCCTCCACTTT. Its translation: CASSITGTGNSPLHF.

The chain joins TRBV19 to TRBJ1-5; D is uncertain. Germline V gene sequence: CDR1 LNHDA, CDR2 SQIVND (reference sequence). Trimming took 5 bases from V and 6 from J, leaving 14 bases between them. The CDR3 is made up of 14 amino acids. The CDR3 DNA follows: TGTGCCAGTAGTCCGGCCGGGGTCCTTCAGCCCCAGCATTTT. Amino acid sequence: CASSPAGVLQPQHF.

V and J are TRBV5-4 and TRBJ2-1; weak D call: TRBD1 (5 bases). The length of the CDR3 is 13 residues. Per the germline V gene, CDR1 is SGHNT and CDR2 is YYREEE (reference sequence). Trimming left V 2 bases short and J 7 bases short, with 10 bases between. The CDR3 loop is CASSFPGPNEQFF. CDR3 DNA sequence: TGTGCCAGCAGCTTCCCAGGGCCAAATGAGCAGTTCTTC.

This clone was observed a few times. The rearrangement uses TRBV15 and TRBJ1-3; D unresolved. The CDR3 has 13 residues. Germline assignment: CDR1 LNHNV and CDR2 YYDKDF (reference sequence). The V end was cut by 8 bases, the J end by 0 bases, with 8 bases between. The CDR3 nucleotides read TGTGCCACCGTGGGGAGCTCTGGAAACACCATATATTTT. It encodes CATVGSSGNTIYF.

CDR3 nucleotide sequence: TGTGCCAGCAGTTACTCGAGTCTTGGGAGCGAGCAGTACTTC. It yields the protein CASSYSSLGSEQYF. This chain connects TRBV6-5 to TRBJ2-7; perhaps TRBD2 as D (5 bases). The germline V gene has CDR1 MNHEY and CDR2 SVGAGI. This CDR3 comprises 14 residues. Trimming removed 0 bases at V and 6 bases at J, with 12 bases between.

This clone was seen only a few times. The rearrangement links TRBV7-2 to TRBJ2-5, with TRBD2 identical over 10 bases. The trim removed 2 bases at V and 5 bases at J, leaving 5 bases unmatched. CDR1 and CDR2 from the germline V gene are SGHTA and FQGNSA. The CDR3 length is 15 residues. CDR3 in DNA: TGTGCCAGCAGCTTAAAGCGGGGGGGCCGGGAGACCCAGTACTTC. Translating it yields CASSLKRGGRETQYF.

This rearrangement joins TRBV11-2 to TRBJ1-3, with D possibly matching TRBD1 (6 bases). Germline V gives CDR1 SGHAT, CDR2 FQNNGV. This CDR3 comprises 15 residues. V was clipped by 0 bases and J by 2 bases, with 8 bases between them. In nucleotides, the CDR3 is TGTGCCAGCAGCTTAGATTACAGGGCTGGAAACACCATATATTTT. Translation: CASSLDYRAGNTIYF.

This rearrangement joins TRBV6-1 to TRBJ2-5, with D possibly TRBD2 on 7 matching bases. The V gene lost 0 bases and the J gene lost 4 bases, with 9 bases spanning the gap. There are 14 residues in the CDR3. The germline CDR1 and CDR2 sequences are MNHNS and SASEGT. The CDR3 DNA sequence: TGTGCCAGCAGTGAAGCAGGGGGGGGAGAGACCCAGTACTTC. Its translation is CASSEAGGGETQYF.

This chain links TRBV27 with TRBJ2-1; 11 bases are shared with TRBD2. The germline gives CDR1 MNHEY, CDR2 SMNVEV (reference sequence). This CDR3 comprises 14 residues. Germline trimming cut 5 bases from V and 8 bases from J; bases unmatched to any gene: 5. The DNA for the CDR3 is TGTGCCAGCAGTGTGCTAGCGGGGGGAGATGAGCAGTTCTTC. Protein sequence: CASSVLAGGDEQFF.

The chain joins TRBV6-2 or TRBV6-3 to TRBJ1-1, with D possibly being TRBD1 (6 bases). The CDR3 loop spans 13 amino acids. The V end lost 4 bases, the J end lost 1 base, and 7 bases lay between the germline ends. Germline lookup yields CDR1 MNHEY and CDR2 SVGEGT. The CDR3 loop reads CASSSTGNTEAFF. As DNA, the CDR3 is TGTGCCAGCAGTTCGACAGGGAACACTGAAGCTTTCTTT.

CDR3 DNA sequence: TGTGCCACCAGCAGAGGTCAGGAGGGCAATCAGCCCCAGCATTTT. It translates to CATSRGQEGNQPQHF. V and J are TRBV15 and TRBJ1-5; D gene uncertain. Germline V gene sequence: CDR1 LNHNV, CDR2 YYDKDF (reference sequence). V lost 1 base and J lost 2, with 9 bases in between. The CDR3 contains 15 residues.

V usage is TRBV5-5 and J usage is TRBJ1-2; unclear D gene. V was shortened by 7 bases and J by 1 base, with 17 bases between the two germline ends. The CDR3 has 15 residues. The V gene's germline CDR1 is SGHKS and CDR2 YYEKEE (reference sequence). CDR3 coding DNA: TGTGCCAGCGCTCGGCCGGGAGCCTATAACTATGGCTACACCTTC. Protein sequence: CASARPGAYNYGYTF.

V is TRBV7-2 and J is TRBJ1-5, with TRBD1 matching 9 bases. Trimming took 5 bases from V and 7 from J; bases not matched to a gene: 12. The CDR3 loop spans 16 amino acids. Looked up from germline, CDR1 is SGHTA and CDR2 is FQGNSA. CDR3 bases: TGTGCCAGCAGCCCTGGGACAGGGCCTGTGAGCCAGCCCCAGCATTTT. The encoded protein is CASSPGTGPVSQPQHF. Full variable domain (rest looked up from reference TRBV7-2 and TRBJ1-5): GAGVSQSPSNKVTEKGKDVELRCDPISGHTALYWYRQSLGQGLEFLIYFQGNSAPDKSGLPSDRFSAERTGGSVSTLTIQRTQQEDSAVYLCASSPGTGPVSQPQHFGDGTRLSIL.

The chain joins TRBV12-3 or TRBV12-4 to TRBJ1-2; D is unresolved. The CDR3 contains 13 residues. Trimming removed 6 bases from V and 4 bases from J, with 12 bases in between. The CDR3: CASSPDPLYGYTF. In DNA, the CDR3 is TGTGCCAGCAGCCCAGATCCCCTCTATGGCTACACCTTC.

This clone appeared a few times. The chain employs TRBV16 and TRBJ1-6; 8 bases match TRBD1. The V and J ends lost 6 bases and 11 bases, in that order; junction bases with no gene match: 9. Germline V gene data show CDR1 as KGHSY and CDR2 as FQNENV. This CDR3 comprises 14 residues. CDR3 in amino acids: CASSKRTGLTPLHF. The CDR3 coding sequence is TGTGCCAGCAGTAAAAGGACAGGGTTGACACCCCTCCACTTT.